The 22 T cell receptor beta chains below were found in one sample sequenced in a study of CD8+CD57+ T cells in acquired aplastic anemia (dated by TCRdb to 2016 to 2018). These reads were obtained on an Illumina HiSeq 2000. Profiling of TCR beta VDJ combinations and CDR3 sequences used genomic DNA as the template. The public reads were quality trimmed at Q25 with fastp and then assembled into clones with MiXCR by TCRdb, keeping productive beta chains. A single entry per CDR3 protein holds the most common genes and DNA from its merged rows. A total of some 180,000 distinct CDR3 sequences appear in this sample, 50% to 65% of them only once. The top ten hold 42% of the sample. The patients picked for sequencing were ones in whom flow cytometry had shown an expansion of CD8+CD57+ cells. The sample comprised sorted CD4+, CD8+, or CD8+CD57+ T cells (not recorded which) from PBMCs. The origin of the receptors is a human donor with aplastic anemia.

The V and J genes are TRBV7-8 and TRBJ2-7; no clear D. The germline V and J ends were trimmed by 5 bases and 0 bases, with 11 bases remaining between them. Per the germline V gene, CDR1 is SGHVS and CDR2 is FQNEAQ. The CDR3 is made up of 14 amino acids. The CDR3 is CASSPERRSYEQYF. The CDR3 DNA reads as TGTGCCAGCAGCCCCGAGAGACGCTCCTACGAGCAGTACTTC.

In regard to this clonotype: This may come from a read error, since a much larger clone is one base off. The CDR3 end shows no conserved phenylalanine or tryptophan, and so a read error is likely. The CDR3 DNA reads TGTGCCAGCAGTACAGGGGGCGAAGGCAATCAGCCCCAGCATATT. It translates to CASSTGGEGNQPQHI. V gene TRBV6-5 combines with J gene TRBJ1-5, with 9 bases matching TRBD1. CDR3 length: 15 amino acids. Germline loops: CDR1 MNHEY, CDR2 SVGAGI. V shed 5 bases and J 2 bases; nucleotides not matched to a gene: 4.

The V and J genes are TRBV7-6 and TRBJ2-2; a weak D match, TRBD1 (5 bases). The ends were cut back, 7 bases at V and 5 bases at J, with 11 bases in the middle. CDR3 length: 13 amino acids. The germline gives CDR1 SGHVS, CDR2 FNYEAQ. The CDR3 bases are TGTGCCAGCACCCCACAGGCGACCGGGGAGCTGTTTTTT. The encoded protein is CASTPQATGELFF.

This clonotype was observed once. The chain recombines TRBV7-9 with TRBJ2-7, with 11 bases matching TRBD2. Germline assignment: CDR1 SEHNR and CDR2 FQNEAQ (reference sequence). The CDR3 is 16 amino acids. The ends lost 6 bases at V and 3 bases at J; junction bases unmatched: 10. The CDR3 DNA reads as TGTGCCAGCAGTTCCATAGCGGGGGGGTCCTTCTACGAGCAGTACTTC. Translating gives CASSSIAGGSFYEQYF.

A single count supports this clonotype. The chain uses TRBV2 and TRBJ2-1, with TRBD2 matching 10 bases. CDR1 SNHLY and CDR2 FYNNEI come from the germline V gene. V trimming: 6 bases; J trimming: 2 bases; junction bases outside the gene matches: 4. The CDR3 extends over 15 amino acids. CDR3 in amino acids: CASRKGLAAYNEQFF. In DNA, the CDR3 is TGTGCCAGCAGAAAAGGACTAGCGGCCTACAATGAGCAGTTCTTC. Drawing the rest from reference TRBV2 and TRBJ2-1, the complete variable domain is EPEVTQTPSHQVTQMGQEVILRCVPISNHLYFYWYRQILGQKVEFLVSFYNNEISEKSEIFDDQFSVERPDGSNFTLKIRSTKLEDSAMYFCASRKGLAAYNEQFFGPGTRLTVL.

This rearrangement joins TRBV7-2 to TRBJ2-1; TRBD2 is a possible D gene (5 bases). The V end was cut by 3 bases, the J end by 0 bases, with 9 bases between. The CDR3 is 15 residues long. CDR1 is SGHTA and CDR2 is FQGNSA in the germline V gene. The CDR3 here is CASSFGESSYNEQFF. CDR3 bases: TGTGCCAGCAGCTTTGGGGAGAGCTCCTACAATGAGCAGTTCTTC. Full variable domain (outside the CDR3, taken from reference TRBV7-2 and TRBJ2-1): GAGVSQSPSNKVTEKGKDVELRCDPISGHTALYWYRQSLGQGLEFLIYFQGNSAPDKSGLPSDRFSAERTGGSVSTLTIQRTQQEDSAVYLCASSFGESSYNEQFFGPGTRLTVL.

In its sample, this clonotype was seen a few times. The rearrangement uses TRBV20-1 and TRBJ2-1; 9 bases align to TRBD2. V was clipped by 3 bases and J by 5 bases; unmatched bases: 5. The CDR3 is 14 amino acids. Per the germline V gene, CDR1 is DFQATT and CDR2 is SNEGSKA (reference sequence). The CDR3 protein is CSASGRGGNNEQFF. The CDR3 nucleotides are TGCAGTGCTAGTGGGCGGGGGGGGAACAATGAGCAGTTCTTC.

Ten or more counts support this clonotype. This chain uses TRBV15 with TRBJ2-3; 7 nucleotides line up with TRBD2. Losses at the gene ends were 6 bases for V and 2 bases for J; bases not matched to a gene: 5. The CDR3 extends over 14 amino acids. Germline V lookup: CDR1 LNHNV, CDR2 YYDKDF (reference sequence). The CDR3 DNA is TGTGCCACCAGGCAGCGGGGTTCCACAGATACGCAGTATTTT. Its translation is CATRQRGSTDTQYF.

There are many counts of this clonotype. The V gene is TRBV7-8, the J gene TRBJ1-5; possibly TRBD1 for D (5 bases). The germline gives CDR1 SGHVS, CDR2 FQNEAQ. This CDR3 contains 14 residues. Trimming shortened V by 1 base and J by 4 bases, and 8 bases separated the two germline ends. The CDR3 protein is CASSLGKGNQPQHF. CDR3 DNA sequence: TGTGCCAGCAGCTTAGGTAAGGGGAATCAGCCCCAGCATTTT.

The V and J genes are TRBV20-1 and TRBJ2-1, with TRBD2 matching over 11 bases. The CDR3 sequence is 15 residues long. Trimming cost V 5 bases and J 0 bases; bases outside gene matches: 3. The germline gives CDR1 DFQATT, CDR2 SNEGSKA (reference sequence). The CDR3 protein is CSAGTSGSSYNEQFF. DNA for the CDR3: TGCAGTGCTGGAACTAGCGGGAGCTCCTACAATGAGCAGTTCTTC.

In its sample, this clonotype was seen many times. CDR3 loop: CSATMGRFSPLHF. In DNA, the CDR3 is TGCAGTGCGACGATGGGGAGGTTTTCACCCCTCCACTTT. The chain couples TRBV20-1 to TRBJ1-6, with unresolved D. The V gene lost 6 bases and the J gene lost 9 bases, with 15 bases spanning the gap. Germline-derived CDR1 and CDR2 are DFQATT and SNEGSKA (reference sequence). The CDR3 has 13 residues.

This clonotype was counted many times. This chain's CDR3 is CSAKTRNTEAFF. The CDR3 DNA reads TGCAGTGCTAAAACCAGGAACACTGAAGCTTTCTTT. The chain joins TRBV20-1 to TRBJ1-1, with D unresolved. With 4 bases removed from V and 1 base from J, the gap between germline ends came to 7 bases. The CDR3 has 12 amino acids. CDR1 and CDR2 from the germline V gene are DFQATT and SNEGSKA (reference sequence).

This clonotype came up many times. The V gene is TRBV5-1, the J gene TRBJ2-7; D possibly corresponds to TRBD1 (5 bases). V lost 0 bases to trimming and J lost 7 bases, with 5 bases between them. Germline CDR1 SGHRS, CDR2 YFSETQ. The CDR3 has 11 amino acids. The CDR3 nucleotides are TGCGCCAGCAGCTTGGCAGGGGAGCAGTACTTC. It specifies CASSLAGEQYF.

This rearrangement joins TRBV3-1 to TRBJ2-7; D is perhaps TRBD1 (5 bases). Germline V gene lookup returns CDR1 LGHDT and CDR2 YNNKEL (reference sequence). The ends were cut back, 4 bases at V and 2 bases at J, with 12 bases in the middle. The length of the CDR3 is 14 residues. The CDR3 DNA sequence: TGTGCCAGCAGCCCCCGGACAAATACCTACGAGCAGTACTTC. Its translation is CASSPRTNTYEQYF.

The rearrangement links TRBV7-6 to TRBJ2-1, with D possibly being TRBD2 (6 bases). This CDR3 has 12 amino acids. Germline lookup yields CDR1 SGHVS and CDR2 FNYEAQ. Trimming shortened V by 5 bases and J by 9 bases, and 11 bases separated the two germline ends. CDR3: CASSPGAGEQFF. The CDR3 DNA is TGTGCCAGCAGCCCCGGAGCGGGTGAGCAGTTCTTC. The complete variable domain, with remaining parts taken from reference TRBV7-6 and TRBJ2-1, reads GAGVSQSPRYKVTKRGQDVALRCDPISGHVSLYWYRQALGQGPEFLTYFNYEAQQDKSGLPNDRFSAERPEGSISTLTIQRTEQRDSAMYRCASSPGAGEQFFGPGTRLTVL.

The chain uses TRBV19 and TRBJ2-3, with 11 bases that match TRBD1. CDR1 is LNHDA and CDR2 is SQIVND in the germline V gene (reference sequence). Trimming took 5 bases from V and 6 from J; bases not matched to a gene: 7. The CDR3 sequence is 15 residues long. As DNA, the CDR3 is TGTGCCAGTAGTGCAGGACAGGGGGCTGGGGATACGCAGTATTTT. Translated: CASSAGQGAGDTQYF.

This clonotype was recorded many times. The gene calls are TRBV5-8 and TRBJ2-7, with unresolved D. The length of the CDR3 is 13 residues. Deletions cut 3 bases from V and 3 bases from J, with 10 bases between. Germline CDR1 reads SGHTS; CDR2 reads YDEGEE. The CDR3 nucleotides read TGTGCCAGCAGCTGGCCTGGTTTCTACGAGCAGTACTTC. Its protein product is CASSWPGFYEQYF.

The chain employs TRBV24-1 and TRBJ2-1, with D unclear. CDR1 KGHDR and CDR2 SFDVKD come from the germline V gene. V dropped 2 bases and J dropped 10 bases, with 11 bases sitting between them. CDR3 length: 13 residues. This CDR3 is CATSDSRLAEQFF. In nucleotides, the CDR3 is TGTGCCACCAGTGATTCCAGGCTTGCGGAGCAGTTCTTC.

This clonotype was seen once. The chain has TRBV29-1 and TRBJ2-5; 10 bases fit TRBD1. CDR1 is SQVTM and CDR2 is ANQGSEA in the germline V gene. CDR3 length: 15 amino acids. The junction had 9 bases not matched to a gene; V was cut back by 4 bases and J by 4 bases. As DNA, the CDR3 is TGCAGCGTTGGGATGACAGGGGGCGCATCAGAGACCCAGTACTTC. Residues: CSVGMTGGASETQYF.

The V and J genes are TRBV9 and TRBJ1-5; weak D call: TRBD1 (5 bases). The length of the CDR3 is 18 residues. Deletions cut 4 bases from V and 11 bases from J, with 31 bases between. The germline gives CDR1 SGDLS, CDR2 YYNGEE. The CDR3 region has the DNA TGTGCCAGCAGCCCTTCCGGGACTAGCGGGGGTTACGATGAGACCCAGCATTTT. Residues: CASSPSGTSGGYDETQHF.

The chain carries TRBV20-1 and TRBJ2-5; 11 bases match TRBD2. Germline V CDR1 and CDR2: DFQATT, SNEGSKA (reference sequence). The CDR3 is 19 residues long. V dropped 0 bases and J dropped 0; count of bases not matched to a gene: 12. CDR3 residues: CSARDQRLAGGFYQETQYF. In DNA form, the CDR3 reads TGCAGTGCTAGAGATCAGAGATTAGCGGGGGGGTTCTACCAAGAGACCCAGTACTTC.

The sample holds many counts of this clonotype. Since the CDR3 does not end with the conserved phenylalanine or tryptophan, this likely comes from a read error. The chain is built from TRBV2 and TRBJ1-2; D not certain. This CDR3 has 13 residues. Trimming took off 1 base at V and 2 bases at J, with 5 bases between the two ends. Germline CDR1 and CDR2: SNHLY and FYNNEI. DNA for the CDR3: TGTGCCAGCAGTGAAGGCCAGAACTATGGCTACACCTCC. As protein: CASSEGQNYGYTS.